This T cell receptor beta chain was observed in a study of glioma-infiltrating T cells. CDR1 and CDR2 from the germline V gene are LNHNV and YYDKDF (reference sequence). The V and J ends lost 4 bases and 3 bases, in that order; junction bases with no gene match: 3. CDR3 length: 14 residues. Using RNA template, CDR3s of TCR alpha and beta were amplified with iRepertoire arm-PCR. Input was roughly 95-450 ng of tissue mRNA or PBMC total RNA. TCRdb reprocessed the multiplex PCR reads via MiXCR and lists one record per CDR3 protein. This sample has around 10,000 distinct CDR3 sequences, with around three fifths found just once. Points from the study as a whole: Tissue-blood divergence was below expectation in non-neoplastic patients, above in gliomas. CDR3 overlap between tissue and blood was very small.

This clonotype is labeled medium-sized. Its specificity is not known. The receptor was derived from a human donor with low-grade glioma or glioblastoma, undergoing nonglioma brain surgery, or in good health (not recorded which). What was sequenced was glioma tissue, nonneoplastic brain tissue, or PBMCs (not recorded which). The V gene is TRBV15, the J gene TRBJ2-1, with 7 nucleotides matching TRBD1. CDR3 nucleotides: TGTGCCACCAGCACCGGACAGGACTACAATGAGCAGTTCTTC. Residues: CATSTGQDYNEQFF.